Shown below are 30 T cell receptor beta chains from a single sample sequenced in a study of blood T cell repertoires in COVID-19. The table came from immunoSEQ multiplex PCR; TCRdb's copy has only in-frame clones and leaves some out. The table includes about 150,000 clones, 85% to 90% detected once. What was sequenced was peripheral blood. These receptors originate from a man in his late teens or twenties with COVID-19, enrolled during active disease.

The J gene is TRBJ2-1, the V gene TRBV19; TRBD1 aligns across 7 bases. The CDR3 contains 14 residues. V dropped 4 bases and J dropped 4; count of bases not matched to a gene: 4. The germline gives CDR1 LNHDA, CDR2 SQIVND (reference sequence). In DNA form, the CDR3 reads TGTGCCAGTAGTAAACAGGGGAATTACAATGAGCAGTTCTTC. This codes for CASSKQGNYNEQFF.

In this sample, this clone turned up a few times. The chain is built from TRBV7-3 and TRBJ1-6; D is unclear. The ends were cut back, 1 base at V and 3 bases at J, with 25 bases in the middle. The CDR3 has 21 residues. Germline assignment: CDR1 SGHTA and CDR2 FQGTGA. DNA of the CDR3: TGTGCCAGCAGCTTAATTACGACGGGGAACAGCGGAATTATCTATAATTCACCCCTCCACTTT. Translating gives CASSLITTGNSGIIYNSPLHF. Full variable domain (rest looked up from reference TRBV7-3 and TRBJ1-6): GAGVSQTPSNKVTEKGKYVELRCDPISGHTALYWYRQSLGQGPEFLIYFQGTGAADDSGLPNDRFFAVRPEGSVSTLKIQRTERGDSAVYLCASSLITTGNSGIIYNSPLHFGNGTRLTVT.

This chain joins TRBV7-3 and TRBJ2-1; 8 bases are a match to TRBD2. Germline-derived CDR1 and CDR2 are SGHTA and FQGTGA. After removal of 5 bases from V and 6 bases from J, the junction contained 9 bases not matched to a gene. The CDR3 consists of 15 residues. CDR3 nucleotide sequence: TGTGCCAGCAGCCCTGGGACTAGTTCTTTCAATGAGCAGTTCTTC. Amino acids: CASSPGTSSFNEQFF.

CDR3 amino acids: CASSQLPGTGGTNTEAFF. In nucleotides, the CDR3 is TGTGCCAGCAGCCAACTCCCAGGGACAGGGGGAACGAACACTGAAGCTTTCTTT. The rearrangement links TRBV5-5 to TRBJ1-1; 11 bases are shared with TRBD1. The length of the CDR3 is 18 residues. The trim removed 4 bases at V and 1 base at J, leaving 12 bases unmatched. The germline V gene has CDR1 SGHKS and CDR2 YYEKEE (reference sequence).

The V and J genes are TRBV28 and TRBJ2-4; 8 positions match TRBD2. Trimming cost V 5 bases and J 1 base; bases outside gene matches: 13. Germline V gene sequence: CDR1 MDHEN, CDR2 SYDVKM. The CDR3 runs to 18 residues. This CDR3 is CASSITLGGGLAKNIQYF. CDR3 DNA sequence: TGTGCCAGCAGTATCACCCTCGGGGGGGGTTTGGCCAAAAACATTCAGTACTTC.

The V gene is TRBV18, the J gene TRBJ1-6; no reliable D call. CDR1 and CDR2 from the germline V gene are KGHSH and LQKENI. Trimming took 3 bases from V and 0 from J, leaving 9 bases between them. CDR3 length equals 16 residues. CDR3 sequence reads: CASSPTGSSYNSPLHF. DNA for the CDR3: TGTGCCAGCTCACCCACCGGGAGCTCCTATAATTCACCCCTCCACTTT.

Details on this clone: Other DNA sequences in this sample translate to the same CDR3. The chain uses TRBV20-1 and TRBJ2-7; the D is unclear. The germline V gene has CDR1 DFQATT and CDR2 SNEGSKA (reference sequence). The CDR3 runs 11 residues. Trimming shortened V by 5 bases and J by 0 bases, and 5 bases separated the two germline ends. CDR3 in amino acids: CSALTSYEQYF. The CDR3 DNA reads TGCAGTGCTCTAACCTCCTACGAGCAGTACTTC.

The chain links TRBV6-2 or TRBV6-3 to TRBJ1-5, with D possibly matching TRBD1 (6 bases). The CDR3 runs 19 residues. Trimming took 0 bases from V and 0 from J, leaving 18 bases between them. Looked up from germline, CDR1 is MNHEY and CDR2 is SVGEGT. The CDR3 sequence: CASSYSRQARTASNQPQHF. In DNA, the CDR3 is TGTGCCAGCAGTTACTCGAGGCAGGCCCGGACAGCTAGCAATCAGCCCCAGCATTTT.

CDR3 protein: CATGTGGEETQYF. The CDR3 DNA reads TGTGCCACCGGGACAGGGGGAGAAGAGACCCAGTACTTC. The gene calls are TRBV24-1 and TRBJ2-5; 11 bases agree with TRBD1. J was trimmed by 3 bases and V by 9 bases; bases with no gene match: 2. The CDR3 spans 13 residues. The germline V gene encodes CDR1 KGHDR and CDR2 SFDVKD.

Here the CDR3 reads CASSPPTSGRAGETQYF. The CDR3 region has the DNA TGTGCCAGCAGTCCGCCGACTAGCGGGAGGGCCGGAGAGACCCAGTACTTC. The chain carries TRBV28 and TRBJ2-5, with 14 bases identical to TRBD2. CDR3 length: 17 residues. Germline CDR1 MDHEN, CDR2 SYDVKM. J lost 4 bases, V lost 5 bases, and 9 bases had no gene match. The variable domain in full, completed from reference TRBV28 and TRBJ2-5, reads DVKVTQSSRYLVKRTGEKVFLECVQDMDHENMFWYRQDPGLGLRLIYFSYDVKMKEKGDIPEGYSVSREKKERFSLILESASTNQTSMYLCASSPPTSGRAGETQYFGPGTRLLVL.

J is TRBJ2-1 and V is TRBV27; 10 bases align to TRBD2. V lost 8 bases to trimming and J lost 8 bases; unmatched junction nucleotides: 9. Per the germline V gene, CDR1 is MNHEY and CDR2 is SMNVEV (reference sequence). The CDR3 length is 14 residues. The CDR3 DNA sequence: TGTGCCAGCTCTTGGGCTAGCGGGAGTGATGAGCAGTTCTTC. This translates into CASSWASGSDEQFF.

This clone was counted once. The J gene is TRBJ2-2, the V gene TRBV6-2 or TRBV6-3; TRBD1 matches 8 bases. Germline lookup yields CDR1 MNHEY and CDR2 SVGEGT. The CDR3 is 17 amino acids. Unmatched junction bases numbered 6, after V lost 2 bases and J lost 1 base. The CDR3 DNA reads as TGTGCCAGCAGTTACCTTAGGACAGGGCTGAACACCGGGGAGCTGTTTTTT. Encoded protein: CASSYLRTGLNTGELFF.

A note on this clone: Other DNA sequences in the same sample also yield this CDR3. The chain combines TRBV30 with TRBJ2-7; D unresolved. The CDR3 has 11 residues. From germline, CDR1 is GTSNPN and CDR2 SVGIG (reference sequence). Trimming shortened V by 1 base and J by 3 bases, and 4 bases separated the two germline ends. Written as DNA, the CDR3 is TGTGCCTGGAGTGGGAGCTACGAGCAGTACTTC. This sequence encodes CAWSGSYEQYF.

The chain has TRBV7-2 and TRBJ1-1; 8 bases line up with TRBD1. The CDR3 is made up of 17 amino acids. The junction had 13 bases not matched to a gene; V was cut back by 4 bases and J by 3 bases. CDR1 and CDR2 (germline): SGHTA, FQGNSA. The CDR3 spells CASSSLWQGATDTEAFF. CDR3 nucleotide sequence: TGTGCCAGCAGCTCTCTATGGCAGGGGGCTACCGACACTGAAGCTTTCTTT.

The CDR3 DNA reads as TGTGCCAGCAGCGACGACAGTATCTATGGCTACACCTTC. It translates to CASSDDSIYGYTF. This sequence joins TRBV5-4 and TRBJ1-2, with TRBD1 as a possible D gene (5 bases). The CDR3 loop spans 13 amino acids. CDR1 and CDR2 (germline): SGHNT, YYREEE (reference sequence). V gave up 4 bases and J gave up 4 bases, with 11 bases separating them.

This clone came up once. This chain joins TRBV5-1 and TRBJ1-1, with D possibly being TRBD1 (6 bases). There are 14 residues in the CDR3. Germline loops: CDR1 SGHRS, CDR2 YFSETQ. V gave up 0 bases and J gave up 3 bases, with 9 bases separating them. The CDR3 sequence is CASSLGQGHTEAFF. CDR3 nucleotide sequence: TGCGCCAGCAGCTTGGGGCAGGGGCACACTGAAGCTTTCTTT. Together with reference TRBV5-1 and TRBJ1-1, the CDR3 gives the full variable domain: KAGVTQTPRYLIKTRGQQVTLSCSPISGHRSVSWYQQTPGQGLQFLFEYFSETQRNKGNFPGRFSGRQFSNSRSEMNVSTLELGDSALYLCASSLGQGHTEAFFGQGTRLTVV.

The rearrangement links TRBV30 to TRBJ2-1; D call uncertain. The CDR3 is 11 residues long. Germline V gene data show CDR1 as GTSNPN and CDR2 as SVGIG (reference sequence). V gave up 3 bases and J gave up 10 bases, with 10 bases separating them. CDR3: CAWRGLREQFF. The CDR3 DNA reads TGTGCCTGGAGGGGTTTGAGGGAGCAGTTCTTC. The full variable domain, completed using reference TRBV30 and TRBJ2-1, is SQTIHQWPATLVQPVGSPLSLECTVEGTSNPNLYWYRQAAGRGLQLLFYSVGIGQISSEVPQNLSASRPQDRQFILSSKKLLLSDSGFYLCAWRGLREQFFGPGTRLTVL.

The V and J genes are TRBV6-6 and TRBJ2-1, with 14 bases aligning to TRBD2. The CDR3 covers 17 residues. Per germline, CDR1 MNHNY and CDR2 SVGAGI (reference sequence). V lost 5 bases, J lost 5 bases, and 8 bases stayed unmatched. The CDR3 bases are TGTGCCAGCAGTCCCGGGACTAGCGGGAGCTTGAACAATGAGCAGTTCTTC. It specifies CASSPGTSGSLNNEQFF.

The chain recombines TRBV5-1 with TRBJ1-2; D is perhaps TRBD1 (6 bases). Trimming pared 0 bases from V and 6 bases from J, leaving 18 bases between. The CDR3 loop spans 16 amino acids. Germline V CDR1 and CDR2: SGHRS, YFSETQ. The CDR3 region is CASSLAPDSTYNGYTF. As DNA, the CDR3 is TGCGCCAGCAGCTTGGCCCCGGACAGTACCTACAATGGCTACACCTTC.

This chain joins TRBV5-6 and TRBJ1-2; a weak D match, TRBD1 (5 bases). CDR1 is SGHDT, CDR2 YYEEEE, per germline. There are 15 residues in the CDR3. V was shortened by 2 bases and J by 4 bases, with 15 bases between the two germline ends. CDR3 protein: CASSFKRRTIYGYTF. CDR3 nucleotide sequence: TGTGCCAGCAGCTTTAAGCGACGGACAATCTATGGCTACACCTTC.

The chain is built from TRBV27 and TRBJ2-7; 7 nucleotides line up with TRBD1. Trimming cost V 6 bases and J 2 bases; bases outside gene matches: 10. The germline gives CDR1 MNHEY, CDR2 SMNVEV (reference sequence). This CDR3 is built from 15 residues. The CDR3 loop reads CASSSRDSRPYEQYF. CDR3 bases: TGTGCCAGCAGCAGCCGGGACAGCCGACCCTACGAGCAGTACTTC.

The CDR3 bases are TGTGCCAGCAGTGAAGAAGACAGCTACTATGGCTACACCTTC. It yields the protein CASSEEDSYYGYTF. V usage is TRBV6-1 and J usage is TRBJ1-2, with a tentative D call TRBD1 (5 bases). Trimming removed 1 base from V and 3 bases from J, with 9 bases in between. Germline CDR1 is MNHNS and CDR2 is SASEGT. The CDR3 has 14 residues.

This clone was seen just once. This chain connects TRBV4-3 to TRBJ2-1; TRBD1 is a possible D gene (6 bases). The CDR3 consists of 17 residues. Trimming took off 1 base at V and 7 bases at J, with 20 bases between the two ends. CDR1 is LGHNA, CDR2 YSLEER, per germline. In nucleotides, the CDR3 is TGCGCCAGCAGCCAAGCTCTATCTTTTCTGGGGGCAAATGAGCAGTTCTTC. The encoded protein is CASSQALSFLGANEQFF.

J is TRBJ2-1 and V is TRBV15; 11 bases are shared with TRBD1. Trimming took 2 bases from V and 7 from J; bases not matched to a gene: 4. This CDR3 is built from 15 residues. The germline V gene has CDR1 LNHNV and CDR2 YYDKDF (reference sequence). The CDR3 loop reads CATSRPGQGANEQFF. CDR3 nucleotide sequence: TGTGCCACCAGCAGACCAGGACAGGGGGCTAATGAGCAGTTCTTC.

The gene calls are TRBV30 and TRBJ2-5, with 9 bases identical to TRBD2. The CDR3 consists of 13 residues. The V segment lost 3 bases and the J segment 4 bases; nucleotides outside the gene matches: 3. Per germline, CDR1 GTSNPN and CDR2 SVGIG (reference sequence). The CDR3 protein is CAWSTAGGETQYF. The CDR3 DNA follows: TGTGCCTGGAGCACAGCGGGAGGAGAGACCCAGTACTTC.

The V call is TRBV9, the J call TRBJ1-1, with D possibly TRBD1 on 5 matching bases. This CDR3 is 22 amino acids long. From germline, CDR1 is SGDLS and CDR2 YYNGEE. With 0 bases removed from V and 0 bases from J, the gap between germline ends came to 30 bases. This chain's CDR3 is CASSVATSLGLRDGTLNTEAFF. In DNA form, the CDR3 reads TGTGCCAGCAGCGTAGCTACGAGTTTGGGGCTCCGGGACGGGACTTTGAACACTGAAGCTTTCTTT.

The chain uses TRBV9 and TRBJ2-2; 7 bases line up with TRBD1. This CDR3 region has 13 residues. The V segment lost 3 bases and the J segment 6 bases; nucleotides outside the gene matches: 2. In germline, CDR1 is SGDLS, CDR2 YYNGEE. The CDR3: CASSEGAPGELFF. CDR3 coding DNA: TGTGCCAGCAGCGAGGGGGCTCCCGGGGAGCTGTTTTTT.

The table lists this clone with a count of one. The V and J genes are TRBV7-2 and TRBJ2-7; maybe TRBD1 (6 bases). Germline V CDR1 and CDR2: SGHTA, FQGNSA. This CDR3 contains 15 residues. The ends were cut back, 4 bases at V and 3 bases at J, with 16 bases in the middle. The CDR3 sequence is CASSSTDRGGYEQYF. The CDR3 DNA is TGTGCCAGCAGCTCGACGGACAGAGGAGGCTACGAGCAGTACTTC.

The chain carries TRBV11-2 and TRBJ2-5; the match to TRBD2 covers 7 bases. The CDR3 spans 15 residues. Trimming took 3 bases from V and 5 from J; bases not matched to a gene: 9. The V gene's germline CDR1 is SGHAT and CDR2 FQNNGV. DNA for the CDR3: TGTGCCAGCAGCTTCGGCGCTAGCGGAAGGGAGACCCAGTACTTC. Its protein product is CASSFGASGRETQYF.

The rearrangement uses TRBV4-3 and TRBJ2-5, with a tentative D call TRBD2 (5 bases). CDR1 LGHNA and CDR2 YSLEER come from the germline V gene. V gave up 0 bases and J gave up 4 bases, with 12 bases separating them. The CDR3 runs 15 residues. The CDR3 DNA sequence: TGCGCCAGCAGCCAAGATGGGATGGGGAGAGAGACCCAGTACTTC. It specifies CASSQDGMGRETQYF.